The entry below describes one T cell receptor beta chain. The germline gives CDR1 SGHRS, CDR2 YFSETQ. The CDR3 extends over 16 amino acids. V lost 4 bases and J 0 bases, leaving 15 bases between the germline ends. The sample comes from a study of blood T cell repertoires in COVID-19. Overall study context: The analysed material was cDNA or gDNA that came from T cells, B-cell-depleted T cells, or PBMCs.

Original data processing: For nucleated cells, counts were estimated from reference gene primer amplification. Libraries were prepared by immunoSEQ multiplex PCR; TCRdb keeps only in-frame clonotypes and omits some of them. From that table come the V and J calls and clone size; the DNA was used to work out D and trimming. The sample has 30,000 or so clones, 85% to 90% seen once. Sequenced input: peripheral blood. The source is a man older than 75 with acute or convalescent COVID-19. The rearrangement uses TRBV5-1 and TRBJ2-3; D is perhaps TRBD2 (6 bases). This chain's CDR3 is CASSPRGAGSTDTQYF. CDR3 bases: TGCGCCAGCAGCCCACGCGGCGCGGGGAGCACAGATACGCAGTATTTT. The entire variable domain, with the rest obtained from reference TRBV5-1 and TRBJ2-3, is as follows: KAGVTQTPRYLIKTRGQQVTLSCSPISGHRSVSWYQQTPGQGLQFLFEYFSETQRNKGNFPGRFSGRQFSNSRSEMNVSTLELGDSALYLCASSPRGAGSTDTQYFGPGTRLTVL.